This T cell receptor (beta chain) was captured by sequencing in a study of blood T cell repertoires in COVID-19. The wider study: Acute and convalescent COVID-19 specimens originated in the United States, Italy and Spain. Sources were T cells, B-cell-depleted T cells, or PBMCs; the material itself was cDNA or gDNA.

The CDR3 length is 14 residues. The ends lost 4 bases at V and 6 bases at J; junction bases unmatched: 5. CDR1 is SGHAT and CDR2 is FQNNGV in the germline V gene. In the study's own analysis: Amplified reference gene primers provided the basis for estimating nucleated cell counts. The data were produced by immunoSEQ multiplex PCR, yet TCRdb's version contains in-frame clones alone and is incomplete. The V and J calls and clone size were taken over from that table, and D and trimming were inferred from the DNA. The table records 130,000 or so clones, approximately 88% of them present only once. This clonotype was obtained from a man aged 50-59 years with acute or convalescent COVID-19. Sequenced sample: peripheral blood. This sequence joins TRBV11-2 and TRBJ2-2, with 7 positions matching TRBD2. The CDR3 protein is CASSSATSSGELFF. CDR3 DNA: TGTGCCAGCAGCTCCGCGACTAGCTCCGGGGAGCTGTTTTTT.